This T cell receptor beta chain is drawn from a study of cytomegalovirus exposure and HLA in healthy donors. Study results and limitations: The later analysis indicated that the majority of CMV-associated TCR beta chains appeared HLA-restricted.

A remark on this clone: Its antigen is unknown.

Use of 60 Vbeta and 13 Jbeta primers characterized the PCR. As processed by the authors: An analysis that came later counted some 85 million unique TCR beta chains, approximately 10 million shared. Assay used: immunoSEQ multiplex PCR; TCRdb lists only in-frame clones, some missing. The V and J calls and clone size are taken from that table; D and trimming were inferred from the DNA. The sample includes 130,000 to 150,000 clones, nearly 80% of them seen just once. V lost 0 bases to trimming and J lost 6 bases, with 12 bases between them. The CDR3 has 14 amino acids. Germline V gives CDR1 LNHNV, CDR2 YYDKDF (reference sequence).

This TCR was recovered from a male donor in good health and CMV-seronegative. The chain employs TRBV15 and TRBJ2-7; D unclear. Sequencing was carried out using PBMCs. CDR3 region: CATSRERWLTEQYF. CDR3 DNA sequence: TGTGCCACCAGCAGAGAACGTTGGCTCACCGAGCAGTACTTC.